This T cell receptor (beta chain) was sequenced in a study of T cell responses to AZD1222 COVID-19 vaccine. Study-wide context: Second doses were pooled across both intervals (about 4 or about 12 weeks). Points from the study as a whole: Only 5 or 6 individuals given AZD1222 were seropositive at baseline. CD4 TCRs associated with vaccination spanned spike, dominating at 160-218 and 743-854. Nearly half of the spike-specific TCRs reportedly recognize variant regions that carry no mutations.

The CDR3 is 13 amino acids. V gave up 0 bases and J gave up 6 bases, with 8 bases separating them. Germline CDR1 and CDR2: LGHDT and YNNKEL (reference sequence). As for this clone: As yet, its antigen is unknown.

Profiled with immunoSEQ multiplex PCR; TCRdb holds only in-frame clones, not every one. The table includes over 70,000 clones, roughly 85% detected once. The sequences come from peripheral blood, collected on day 0 of AZD1222 vaccination. This sequence was found in an adult in good health. The chain carries TRBV3-1 (or the pseudogene TRBV3-2) and TRBJ1-2; D unresolved. CDR3 DNA sequence: TGTGCCAGCAGCCAAGACTGGAGGGATGGCTACACCTTC. It codes for CASSQDWRDGYTF.